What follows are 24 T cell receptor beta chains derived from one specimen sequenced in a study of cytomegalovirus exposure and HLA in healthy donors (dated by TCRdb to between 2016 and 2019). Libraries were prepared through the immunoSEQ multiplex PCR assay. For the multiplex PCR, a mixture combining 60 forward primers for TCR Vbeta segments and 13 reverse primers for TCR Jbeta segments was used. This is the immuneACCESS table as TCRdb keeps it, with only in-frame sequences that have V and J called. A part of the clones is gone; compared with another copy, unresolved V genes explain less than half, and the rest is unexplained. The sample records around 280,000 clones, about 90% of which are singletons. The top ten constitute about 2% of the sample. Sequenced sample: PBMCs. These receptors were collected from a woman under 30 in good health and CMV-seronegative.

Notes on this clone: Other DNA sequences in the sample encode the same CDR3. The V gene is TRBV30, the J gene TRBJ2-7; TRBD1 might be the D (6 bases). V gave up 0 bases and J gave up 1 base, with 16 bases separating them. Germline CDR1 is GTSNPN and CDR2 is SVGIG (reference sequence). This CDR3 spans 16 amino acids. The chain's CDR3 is CAWSVRVQGGSYEQYF. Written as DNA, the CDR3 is TGTGCCTGGAGTGTACGCGTACAGGGTGGTTCCTACGAGCAGTACTTC.

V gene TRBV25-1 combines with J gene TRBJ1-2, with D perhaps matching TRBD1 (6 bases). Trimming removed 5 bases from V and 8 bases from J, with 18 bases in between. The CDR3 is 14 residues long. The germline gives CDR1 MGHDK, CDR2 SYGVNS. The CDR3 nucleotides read TGTGCCAGCAGTCGGGCAGGGGAAGCCGTCGGCTACACCTTC. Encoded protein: CASSRAGEAVGYTF.

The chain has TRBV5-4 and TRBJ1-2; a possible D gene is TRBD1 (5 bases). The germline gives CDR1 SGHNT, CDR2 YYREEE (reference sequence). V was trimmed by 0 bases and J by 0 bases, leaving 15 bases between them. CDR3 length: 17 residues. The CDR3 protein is CASSLAGLGRSNYGYTF. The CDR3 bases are TGTGCCAGCAGCTTGGCGGGACTCGGACGATCTAACTATGGCTACACCTTC.

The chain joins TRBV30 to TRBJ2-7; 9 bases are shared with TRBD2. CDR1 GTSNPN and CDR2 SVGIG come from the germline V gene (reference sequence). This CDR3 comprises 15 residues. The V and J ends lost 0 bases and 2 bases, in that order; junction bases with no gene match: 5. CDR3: CAWSVLLAGTYEQYF. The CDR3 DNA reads TGTGCCTGGAGTGTACTCCTAGCGGGGACCTACGAGCAGTACTTC.

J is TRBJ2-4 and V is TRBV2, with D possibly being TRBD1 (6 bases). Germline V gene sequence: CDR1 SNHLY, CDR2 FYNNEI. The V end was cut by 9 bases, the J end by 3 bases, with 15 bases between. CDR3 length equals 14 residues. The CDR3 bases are TGTGCCAGTCACCCTGGACAGCGCAAAAACATTCAGTACTTC. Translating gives CASHPGQRKNIQYF.

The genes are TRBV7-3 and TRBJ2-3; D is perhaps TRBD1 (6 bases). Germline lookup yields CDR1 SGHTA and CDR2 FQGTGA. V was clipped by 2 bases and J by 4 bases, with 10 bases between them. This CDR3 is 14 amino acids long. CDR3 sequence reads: CASSLGRGSDTQYF. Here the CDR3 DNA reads TGTGCCAGCAGCTTAGGTAGGGGGTCAGATACGCAGTATTTT.

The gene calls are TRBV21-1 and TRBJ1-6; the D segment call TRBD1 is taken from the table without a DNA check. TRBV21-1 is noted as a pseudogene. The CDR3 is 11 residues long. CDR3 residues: CASRPGQSFHF. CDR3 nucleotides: TGTGCCAGCAGGCCGGGACAGAGCTTCCACTTT.

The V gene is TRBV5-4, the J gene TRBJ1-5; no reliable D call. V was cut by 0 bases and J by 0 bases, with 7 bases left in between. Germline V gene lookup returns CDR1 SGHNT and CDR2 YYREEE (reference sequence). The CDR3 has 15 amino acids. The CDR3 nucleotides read TGTGCCAGCAGCTTGGCGGGTTTTAGCAATCAGCCCCAGCATTTT. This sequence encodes CASSLAGFSNQPQHF.

The DNA of the CDR3 is TGTGCCAGCAGCAAACTAAACCGGGACAAGAACACTGAAGCTTTCTTT. Its protein is CASSKLNRDKNTEAFF. The chain carries TRBV7-9 and TRBJ1-1; weak D call: TRBD1 (6 bases). The germline V gene encodes CDR1 SEHNR and CDR2 FQNEAQ (reference sequence). The CDR3 consists of 16 residues. Trimming took off 5 bases at V and 1 base at J, with 17 bases between the two ends.

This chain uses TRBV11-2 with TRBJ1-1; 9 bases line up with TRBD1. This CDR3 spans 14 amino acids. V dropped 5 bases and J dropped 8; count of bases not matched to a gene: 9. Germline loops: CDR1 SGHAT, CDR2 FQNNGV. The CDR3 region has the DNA TGTGCCAGCAGCCAGGGACAGGGTGTATCCGAAGCTTTCTTT. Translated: CASSQGQGVSEAFF.

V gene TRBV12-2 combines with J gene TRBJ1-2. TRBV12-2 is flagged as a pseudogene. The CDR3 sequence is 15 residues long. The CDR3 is CASRPLFAGKRGYTF. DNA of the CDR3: TGTGCAAGTCGCCCCCTTTTCGCGGGGAAGCGTGGCTACACCTTC.

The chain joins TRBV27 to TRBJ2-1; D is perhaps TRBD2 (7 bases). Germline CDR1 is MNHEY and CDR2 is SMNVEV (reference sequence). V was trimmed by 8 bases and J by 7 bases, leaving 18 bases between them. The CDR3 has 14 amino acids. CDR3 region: CASETGGPGNEQFF. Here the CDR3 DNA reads TGTGCCAGCGAGACGGGGGGCCCTGGGAATGAGCAGTTCTTC.

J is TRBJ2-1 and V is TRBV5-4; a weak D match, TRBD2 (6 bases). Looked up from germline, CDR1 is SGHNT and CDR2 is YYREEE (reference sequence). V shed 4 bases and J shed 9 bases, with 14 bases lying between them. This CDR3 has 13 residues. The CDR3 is CASSPQAGFEQFF. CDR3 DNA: TGTGCCAGCAGCCCCCAGGCGGGGTTTGAGCAGTTCTTC. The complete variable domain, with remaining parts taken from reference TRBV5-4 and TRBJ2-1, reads ETGVTQSPTHLIKTRGQQVTLRCSSQSGHNTVSWYQQALGQGPQFIFQYYREEENGRGNFPPRFSGLQFPNYSSELNVNALELDDSALYLCASSPQAGFEQFFGPGTRLTVL.

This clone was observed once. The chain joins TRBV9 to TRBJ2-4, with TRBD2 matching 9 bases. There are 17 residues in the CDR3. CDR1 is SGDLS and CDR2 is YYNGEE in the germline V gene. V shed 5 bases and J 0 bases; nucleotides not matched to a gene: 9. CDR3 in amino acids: CASSQGSGGSAKNIQYF. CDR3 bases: TGTGCCAGCAGTCAAGGAAGCGGGGGGTCAGCCAAAAACATTCAGTACTTC.

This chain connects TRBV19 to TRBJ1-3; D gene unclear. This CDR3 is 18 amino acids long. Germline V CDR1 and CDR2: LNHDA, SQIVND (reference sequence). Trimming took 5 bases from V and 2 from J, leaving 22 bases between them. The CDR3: CASSAAGTVESTGNTIYF. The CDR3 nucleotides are TGTGCCAGTAGTGCCGCCGGTACTGTTGAGAGTACTGGAAACACCATATATTTT.

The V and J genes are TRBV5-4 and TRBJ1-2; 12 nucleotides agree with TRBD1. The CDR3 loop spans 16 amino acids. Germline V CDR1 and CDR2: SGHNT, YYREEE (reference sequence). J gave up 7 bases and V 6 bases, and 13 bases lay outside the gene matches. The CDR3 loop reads CASTTGTGGLGGGYTF. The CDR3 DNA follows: TGTGCCAGCACTACCGGGACAGGGGGCTTGGGGGGTGGCTACACCTTC.

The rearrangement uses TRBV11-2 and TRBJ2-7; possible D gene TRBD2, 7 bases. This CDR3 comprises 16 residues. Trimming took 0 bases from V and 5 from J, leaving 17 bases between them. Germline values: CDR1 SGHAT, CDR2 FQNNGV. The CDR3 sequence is CASSLDWAGATDEQYF. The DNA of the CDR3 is TGTGCCAGCAGCTTAGATTGGGCGGGGGCCACCGACGAGCAGTACTTC.

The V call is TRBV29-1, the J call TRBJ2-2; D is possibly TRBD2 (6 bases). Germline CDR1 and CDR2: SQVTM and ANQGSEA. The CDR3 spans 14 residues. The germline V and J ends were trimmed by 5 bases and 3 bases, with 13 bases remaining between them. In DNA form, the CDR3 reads TGCAGCGTTCGCGGCGGGATTGACACCGGGGAGCTGTTTTTT. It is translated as CSVRGGIDTGELFF.

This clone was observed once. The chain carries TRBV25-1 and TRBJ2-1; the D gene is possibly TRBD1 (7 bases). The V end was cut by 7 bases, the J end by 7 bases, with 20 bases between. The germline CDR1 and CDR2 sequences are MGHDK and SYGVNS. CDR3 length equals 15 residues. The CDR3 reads CASTLDREAVNEQFF. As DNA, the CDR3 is TGTGCCAGCACCCTCGACAGGGAGGCCGTAAATGAGCAGTTCTTC.

The DNA of the CDR3 is TGTGCCAGCAGCCGAGGCGGGGCGTCCTACAATGAGCAGTTCTTC. Amino acid sequence: CASSRGGASYNEQFF. The gene calls are TRBV9 and TRBJ2-1; D possibly corresponds to TRBD2 (6 bases). V was shortened by 4 bases and J by 1 base, with 12 bases between the two germline ends. Germline V gene sequence: CDR1 SGDLS, CDR2 YYNGEE. CDR3 length equals 15 residues.

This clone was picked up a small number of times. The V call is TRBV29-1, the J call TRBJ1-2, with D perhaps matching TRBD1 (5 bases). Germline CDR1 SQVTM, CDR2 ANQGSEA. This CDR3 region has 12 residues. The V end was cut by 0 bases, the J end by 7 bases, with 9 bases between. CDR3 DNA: TGCAGCGTTGAAGAATTTAGGGGTGGCTACACCTTC. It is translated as CSVEEFRGGYTF.

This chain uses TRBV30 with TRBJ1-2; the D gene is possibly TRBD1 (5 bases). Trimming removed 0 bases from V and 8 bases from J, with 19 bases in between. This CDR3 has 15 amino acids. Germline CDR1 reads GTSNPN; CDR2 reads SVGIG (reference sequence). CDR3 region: CAWSVRLGGTEGYTF. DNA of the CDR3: TGTGCCTGGAGTGTACGCCTTGGAGGGACGGAAGGCTACACCTTC.

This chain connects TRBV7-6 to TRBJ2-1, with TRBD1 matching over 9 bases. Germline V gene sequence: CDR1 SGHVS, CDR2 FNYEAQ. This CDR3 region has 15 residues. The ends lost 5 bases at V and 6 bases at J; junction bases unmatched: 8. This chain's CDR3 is CASSVTGGAGNEQFF. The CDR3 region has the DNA TGTGCCAGCAGCGTAACAGGGGGCGCGGGCAATGAGCAGTTCTTC. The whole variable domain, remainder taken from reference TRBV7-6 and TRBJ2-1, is GAGVSQSPRYKVTKRGQDVALRCDPISGHVSLYWYRQALGQGPEFLTYFNYEAQQDKSGLPNDRFSAERPEGSISTLTIQRTEQRDSAMYRCASSVTGGAGNEQFFGPGTRLTVL.

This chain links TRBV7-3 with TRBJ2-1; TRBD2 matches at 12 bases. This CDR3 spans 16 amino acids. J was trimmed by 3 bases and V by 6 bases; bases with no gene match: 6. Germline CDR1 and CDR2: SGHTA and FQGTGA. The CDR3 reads CASSRTSGALYNEQFF. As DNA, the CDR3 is TGTGCCAGCAGTAGGACTAGCGGGGCCCTCTACAATGAGCAGTTCTTC.